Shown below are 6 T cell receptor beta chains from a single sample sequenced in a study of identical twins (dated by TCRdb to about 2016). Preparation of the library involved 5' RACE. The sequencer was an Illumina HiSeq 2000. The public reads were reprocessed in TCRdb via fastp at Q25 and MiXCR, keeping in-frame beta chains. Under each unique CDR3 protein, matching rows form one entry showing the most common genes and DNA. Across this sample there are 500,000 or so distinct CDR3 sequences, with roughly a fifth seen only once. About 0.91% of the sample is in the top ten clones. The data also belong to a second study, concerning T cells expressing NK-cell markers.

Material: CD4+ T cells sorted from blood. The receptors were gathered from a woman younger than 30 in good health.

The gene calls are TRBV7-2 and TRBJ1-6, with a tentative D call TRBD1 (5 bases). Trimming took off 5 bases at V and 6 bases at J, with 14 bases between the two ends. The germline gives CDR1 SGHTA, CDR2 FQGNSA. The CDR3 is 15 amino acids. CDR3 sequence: CASSGRDGANSPLHF. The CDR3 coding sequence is TGTGCCAGCAGCGGCAGGGATGGGGCTAATTCACCCCTCCACTTT.

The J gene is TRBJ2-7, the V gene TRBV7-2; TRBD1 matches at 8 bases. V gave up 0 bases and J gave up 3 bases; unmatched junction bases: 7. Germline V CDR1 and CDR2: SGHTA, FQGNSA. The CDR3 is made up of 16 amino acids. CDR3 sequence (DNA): TGTGCCAGCAGCTTAGCCCCCGGGACAGGACGCTACGAGCAGTACTTC. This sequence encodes CASSLAPGTGRYEQYF. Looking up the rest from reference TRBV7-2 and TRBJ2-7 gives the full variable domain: GAGVSQSPSNKVTEKGKDVELRCDPISGHTALYWYRQSLGQGLEFLIYFQGNSAPDKSGLPSDRFSAERTGGSVSTLTIQRTQQEDSAVYLCASSLAPGTGRYEQYFGPGTRLTVT.

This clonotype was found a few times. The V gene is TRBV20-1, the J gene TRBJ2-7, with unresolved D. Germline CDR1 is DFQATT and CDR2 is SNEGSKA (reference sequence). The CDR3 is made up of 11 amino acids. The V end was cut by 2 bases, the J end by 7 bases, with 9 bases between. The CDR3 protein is CSARTRTEQYF. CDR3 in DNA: TGCAGTGCTAGAACGCGTACGGAGCAGTACTTC.

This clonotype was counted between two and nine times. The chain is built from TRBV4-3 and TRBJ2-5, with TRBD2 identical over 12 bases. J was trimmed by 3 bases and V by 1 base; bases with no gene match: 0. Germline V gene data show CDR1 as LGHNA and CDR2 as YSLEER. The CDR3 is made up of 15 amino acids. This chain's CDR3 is CASSQGLAGEETQYF. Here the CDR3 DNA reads TGCGCCAGCAGCCAAGGACTAGCGGGAGAAGAGACCCAGTACTTC.

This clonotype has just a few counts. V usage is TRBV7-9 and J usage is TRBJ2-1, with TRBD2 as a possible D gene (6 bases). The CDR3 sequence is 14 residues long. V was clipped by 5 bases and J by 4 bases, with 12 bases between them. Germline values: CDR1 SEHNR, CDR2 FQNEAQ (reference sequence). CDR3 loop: CASSPGLPYNEQFF. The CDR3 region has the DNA TGTGCCAGCAGCCCGGGACTTCCGTACAATGAGCAGTTCTTC.

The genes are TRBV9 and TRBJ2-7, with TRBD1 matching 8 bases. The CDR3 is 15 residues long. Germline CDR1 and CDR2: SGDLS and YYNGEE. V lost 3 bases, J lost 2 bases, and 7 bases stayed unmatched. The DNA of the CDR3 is TGTGCCAGCAGCGCCACCGGGACAGGTGCCTACGAGCAGTACTTC. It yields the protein CASSATGTGAYEQYF.